The rows below give T cell receptor beta chains drawn from one sample of a study of Ad26.COV2.S vaccination and SARS-CoV-2 variants. The assay was immunoSEQ multiplex PCR, and TCRdb's table has in-frame clones only and misses some. The sample shows 300,000 to 450,000 clones, under 95% of them seen only once. This sample comprised peripheral blood, obtained after recovery from COVID-19. The receptor set was obtained from a human donor who had recovered from COVID-19. Each CDR3 is given with its conserved first and last residue. A D gene is named only where the DNA matches it firmly. Size is omitted from some rows. Given values are once, few, many or a class for expanded clones.

len,abundance,v_gene,j_gene,d_gene,CDR3nt,CDR3aa
15,.,TRBV5-6,TRBJ1-6,.,TGTGCCAGCAGCTCTTGGACAGCTTATAATTCACCCCTCCACTTT,CASSSWTAYNSPLHF
16,.,TRBV5-1,TRBJ1-6,.,TGCGCCAGCAGCTTGAGAGGGGAAAGTTATAATTCACCCCTCCACTTT,CASSLRGESYNSPLHF
15,.,TRBV6-2/TRBV6-3,TRBJ2-7,.,TGTGCCAGCAGTTACCCCCAACAGGACTCCTACGAGCAGTACTTC,CASSYPQQDSYEQYF
13,.,TRBV12-3/TRBV12-4,TRBJ2-2,.,TGTGCCAGCAGTTTAAAGCCCACCGGGGAGCTGTTTTTT,CASSLKPTGELFF
18,.,TRBV4-1,TRBJ1-1,.,TGCGCCAGCAGCCAAGTAAACTCCGGGACAAACGAACAAACTGAAGCTTTCTTT,CASSQVNSGTNEQTEAFF
15,.,TRBV5-1,TRBJ2-7,.,TGCGCCAGCAGCTTGTTAGCGGGGACAGCCTACGAGCAGTACTTC,CASSLLAGTAYEQYF
15,.,TRBV5-1,TRBJ2-1,.,TGCGCCAGCAGCCTCACAGGGTTAGGAAGGAATGAGCAGTTCTTC,CASSLTGLGRNEQFF
16,.,TRBV14,TRBJ1-1,.,TGTGCCAGCAGCCAAGACAGGGTGGGAGATCGCACTGAAGCTTTCTTT,CASSQDRVGDRTEAFF
11,.,TRBV20-1,TRBJ1-1,.,TGCAGTGCAACACCGAACACTGAAGCTTTCTTT,CSATPNTEAFF
14,.,TRBV5-1,TRBJ1-5,.,TGCGCCAGCAGCTTGGGACAGCTAAATCAGCCCCAGCATTTT,CASSLGQLNQPQHF
14,.,TRBV19,TRBJ1-1,.,TGTGCCAGTAGTATACCCCAAGGGCTCACTGAAGCTTTCTTT,CASSIPQGLTEAFF
15,.,TRBV3-1/TRBV3-2,TRBJ1-1,.,TGTGCCAGCAGCCAAGATGAGGAGGGAAATTCTGAAGCTTTCTTT,CASSQDEEGNSEAFF
15,.,TRBV13,TRBJ1-1,.,TGTGCCAGCAGCTTAGGGGGCAACATGAACACTGAAGCTTTCTTT,CASSLGGNMNTEAFF
13,few,TRBV10-1,TRBJ1-5,.,TGCGCCAGCAGTGACTCGGGGAATCAGCCCCAGCATTTT,CASSDSGNQPQHF
14,.,TRBV27,TRBJ1-1,.,TGTGCCAGCAGTTTAAGCTCATCCTACACTGAAGCTTTCTTT,CASSLSSSYTEAFF